This TCR beta chain was identified in a study of blood T cell repertoires in COVID-19. Overall study context: Sources were T cells, B-cell-depleted T cells, or PBMCs; the material itself was cDNA or gDNA.

The CDR3 is 15 amino acids. The ends lost 2 bases at V and 1 base at J; junction bases unmatched: 2. Looked up from germline, CDR1 is SGHRS and CDR2 is YFSETQ. The data were produced by immunoSEQ multiplex PCR, yet TCRdb's version contains in-frame clones alone and is incomplete. The sample contains roughly 200,000 clones, more than 65% of which appear only once. Source material: peripheral blood. The clonotype originates from a man aged 50-60 years with active or convalescent COVID-19. The chain couples TRBV5-1 to TRBJ2-2; 7 bases fit TRBD1. This CDR3 reads CASSLTGVNTGELFF. CDR3 in DNA: TGCGCCAGCAGCTTAACAGGGGTGAACACCGGGGAGCTGTTTTTT.